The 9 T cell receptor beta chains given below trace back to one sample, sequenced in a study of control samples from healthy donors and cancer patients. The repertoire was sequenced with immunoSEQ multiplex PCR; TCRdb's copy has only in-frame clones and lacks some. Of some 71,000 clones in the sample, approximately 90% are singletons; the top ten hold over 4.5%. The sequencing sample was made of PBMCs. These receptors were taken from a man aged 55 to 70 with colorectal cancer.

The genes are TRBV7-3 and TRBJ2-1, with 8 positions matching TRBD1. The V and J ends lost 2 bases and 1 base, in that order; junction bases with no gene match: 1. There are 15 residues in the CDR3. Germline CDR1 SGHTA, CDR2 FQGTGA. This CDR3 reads CASSLDRGSYNEQFF. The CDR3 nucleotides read TGTGCCAGCAGCTTAGACAGGGGTTCCTACAATGAGCAGTTCTTC.

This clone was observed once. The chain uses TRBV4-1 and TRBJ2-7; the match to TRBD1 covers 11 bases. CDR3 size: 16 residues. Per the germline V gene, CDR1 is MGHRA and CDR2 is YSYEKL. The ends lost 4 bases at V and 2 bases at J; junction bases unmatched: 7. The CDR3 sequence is CASSPRDRGLTYEQYF. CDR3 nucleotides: TGCGCCAGCAGCCCCCGGGACAGGGGGTTAACCTACGAGCAGTACTTC.

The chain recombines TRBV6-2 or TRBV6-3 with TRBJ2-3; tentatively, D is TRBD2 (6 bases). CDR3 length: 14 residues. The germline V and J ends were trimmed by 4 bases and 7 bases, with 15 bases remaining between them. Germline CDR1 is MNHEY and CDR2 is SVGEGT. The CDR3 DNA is TGTGCCAGCAGTTCGCCCCGCGGGAAGTATACGCAGTATTTT. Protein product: CASSSPRGKYTQYF.

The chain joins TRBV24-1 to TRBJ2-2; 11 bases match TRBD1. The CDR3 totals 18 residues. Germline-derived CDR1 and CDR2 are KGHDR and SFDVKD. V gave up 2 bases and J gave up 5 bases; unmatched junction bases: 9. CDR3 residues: CATSDYPSGTGGTGELFF. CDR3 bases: TGTGCCACCAGTGATTACCCCTCGGGGACAGGGGGTACCGGGGAGCTGTTTTTT.

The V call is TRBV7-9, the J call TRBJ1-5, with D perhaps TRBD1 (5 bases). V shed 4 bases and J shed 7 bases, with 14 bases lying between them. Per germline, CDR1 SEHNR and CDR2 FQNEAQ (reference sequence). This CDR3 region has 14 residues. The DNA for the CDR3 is TGTGCCAGCAGCTACAAGGGGTACCCACAGCCCCAGCATTTT. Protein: CASSYKGYPQPQHF.

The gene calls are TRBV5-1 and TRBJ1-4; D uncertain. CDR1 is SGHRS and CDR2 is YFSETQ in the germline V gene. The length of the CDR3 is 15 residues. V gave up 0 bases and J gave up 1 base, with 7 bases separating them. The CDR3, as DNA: TGCGCCAGCAGCTTGGGGGTTGGAACTAATGAAAAACTGTTTTTT. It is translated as CASSLGVGTNEKLFF.

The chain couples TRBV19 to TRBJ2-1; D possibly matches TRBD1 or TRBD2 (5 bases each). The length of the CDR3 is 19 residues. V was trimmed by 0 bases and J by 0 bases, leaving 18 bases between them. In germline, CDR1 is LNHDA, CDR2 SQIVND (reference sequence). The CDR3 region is CASSIDSLPGAVSYNEQFF. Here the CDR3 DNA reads TGTGCCAGTAGTATAGACTCACTCCCCGGGGCCGTCTCCTACAATGAGCAGTTCTTC. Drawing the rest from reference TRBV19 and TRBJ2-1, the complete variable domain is DGGITQSPKYLFRKEGQNVTLSCEQNLNHDAMYWYRQDPGQGLRLIYYSQIVNDFQKGDIAEGYSVSREKKESFPLTVTSAQKNPTAFYLCASSIDSLPGAVSYNEQFFGPGTRLTVL.

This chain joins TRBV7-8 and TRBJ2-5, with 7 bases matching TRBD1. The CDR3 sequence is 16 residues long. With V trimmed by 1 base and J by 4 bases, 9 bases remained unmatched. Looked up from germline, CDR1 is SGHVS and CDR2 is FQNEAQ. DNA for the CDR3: TGTGCCAGCAGCTTAGTGGTCAGGGGGTTAGGAGAGACCCAGTACTTC. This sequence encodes CASSLVVRGLGETQYF.

CDR3 nucleotide sequence: TGTGCCACCAGCAGGGGTGGACAGAGAGGAAACACCATATATTTT. Encoded protein: CATSRGGQRGNTIYF. The V call is TRBV15, the J call TRBJ1-3; D may be TRBD1 (6 bases). Deletions cut 3 bases from V and 4 bases from J, with 13 bases between. This CDR3 comprises 15 residues. Germline CDR1 LNHNV, CDR2 YYDKDF (reference sequence).